Sequencing of this T cell receptor (beta chain) was carried out in a study of T cell changes during pregnancy in multiple sclerosis. Germline V gives CDR1 SGHTA, CDR2 FQGNSA. The CDR3 length is 16 residues. With V trimmed by 5 bases and J by 8 bases, 11 bases remained unmatched. Sequencing was performed with immunoSEQ multiplex PCR; in TCRdb, only in-frame clones are kept and a portion is missing. Of 13,000 to 15,000 clones listed, approximately 93% are singletons. This TCR was sampled from a female donor in good health, enrolled as a control in a pregnancy study. The genes are TRBV7-2 and TRBJ2-1, with 11 bases identical to TRBD1. The sample consisted of peripheral blood, taken in the second trimester of pregnancy. The DNA for the CDR3 is TGTGCCAGCAGCCCCCTCGAGGACAGGGGGCGAGATGAGCAGTTCTTC. Translating it yields CASSPLEDRGRDEQFF.